This TCR beta chain was captured by sequencing in a study of cytomegalovirus exposure and HLA in healthy donors. In the PCR, 60 Vbeta and 13 Jbeta primers were used. The method was immunoSEQ multiplex PCR; TCRdb's version includes in-frame clones alone and lacks a portion of them. Its table records approximately 75,000 clones. Trimming stripped 5 bases from V and 0 bases from J, with 11 bases between. CDR3 size: 15 residues. Germline V gene sequence: CDR1 SGHVS, CDR2 FQNEAQ. Sequencing input: PBMCs. V gene TRBV7-8 combines with J gene TRBJ1-3, with a possible D match to TRBD1 (5 bases). The TCR was taken from a boy aged 5-17 years in good health and CMV-seronegative. The CDR3 spells CASSAGRISGNTIYF. The CDR3 DNA reads as TGTGCCAGCAGCGCGGGACGCATCTCTGGAAACACCATATATTTT.